These 4 T cell receptor beta chains came from one sample sequenced in a study of T cells in Graves' hyperthyroidism and ophthalmopathy. Amplification yielded TCR beta CDR3 regions, with RNA transcripts as the source. TCR CDR3 underwent first-round RT-PCR with the HTBI primer set. TCRdb independently ran MiXCR on the multiplex PCR reads; one entry per CDR3 protein. The repertoire holds 610,000 or so distinct CDR3 sequences, with 40% to 55% as singletons. What was sequenced was peripheral blood or thyroid tissue (not recorded which). These receptors were obtained from a woman aged 18-30 years with Graves' hyperthyroidism.

Many counts were recorded for this clonotype. The CDR3 coding sequence is TGTGCCAGCAGCTTCGTAGCGGGAGCTGTAGATACGCAGTATTTT. This codes for CASSFVAGAVDTQYF. The J gene is TRBJ2-3, the V gene TRBV7-9; 9 bases agree with TRBD2. This CDR3 has 15 residues. From germline, CDR1 is SEHNR and CDR2 FQNEAQ (reference sequence). V lost 3 bases and J lost 5; bases outside the gene matches: 6.

This clonotype was picked up many times. This sequence joins TRBV19 and TRBJ2-2; tentatively, D is TRBD2 (5 bases). Trimming removed 6 bases from V and 6 bases from J, with 23 bases in between. Per germline, CDR1 LNHDA and CDR2 SQIVND (reference sequence). CDR3 length equals 17 residues. The CDR3 spells CASRDSAVPYGAGELFF. The CDR3 nucleotides read TGTGCCAGTAGAGATTCAGCGGTACCGTACGGAGCCGGGGAGCTGTTTTTT.

This clonotype came up many times. This sequence joins TRBV24-1 and TRBJ1-5, with 9 bases identical to TRBD1. The germline V gene encodes CDR1 KGHDR and CDR2 SFDVKD. This CDR3 is built from 19 residues. V lost 4 bases to trimming and J lost 1 base; unmatched junction nucleotides: 13. In DNA form, the CDR3 reads TGTGCCACCAGTGACACCGGGACAGGGCTGTTTGGGAGCAATCAGCCCCAGCATTTT. Encoded protein: CATSDTGTGLFGSNQPQHF.

This clonotype was seen more than once but under ten times. V usage is TRBV2 and J usage is TRBJ2-7, with D perhaps assigned TRBD1 or TRBD2 (6 bases each). The CDR3 is made up of 15 amino acids. Germline V gene data show CDR1 as SNHLY and CDR2 as FYNNEI. V was cut by 3 bases and J by 7 bases, with 19 bases left in between. DNA for the CDR3: TGTGCCAGCAGTGACGGGGGCCCTCATATGGGGGAGCAGTACTTC. Protein sequence: CASSDGGPHMGEQYF. Full variable domain (rest looked up from reference TRBV2 and TRBJ2-7): EPEVTQTPSHQVTQMGQEVILRCVPISNHLYFYWYRQILGQKVEFLVSFYNNEISEKSEIFDDQFSVERPDGSNFTLKIRSTKLEDSAMYFCASSDGGPHMGEQYFGPGTRLTVT.